The 30 T cell receptor beta chains given below trace back to one sample, sequenced in a study of human T cells and chemical hapten exposure. TCRdb re-derived calls from the RACE reads in MiXCR, one entry per CDR3 protein. This sample has tens of thousands of distinct CDR3 sequences; about a tenth occur once, and the top ten carry 3% to 4%. The time point: patch test 3, about 24 weeks after DPC sensitization. The treatment denotes: therapeutic diphenylcyclopropenone sensitization with weekly scalp DPC. The sequences come from whole blood, collected in connection with sensitization to the hapten diphenylcyclopropenone (DPC). Receptors originate from a woman aged 45-65 years with alopecia areata. Some clones in this sample may be carry-over from other donors' samples.

The table lists this clonotype with a few counts. The V gene is TRBV5-1, the J gene TRBJ1-4, with D tentatively TRBD1 (5 bases). CDR1 is SGHRS and CDR2 is YFSETQ in the germline V gene. Trimming removed 6 bases at V and 7 bases at J, with 13 bases between. This CDR3 spans 13 amino acids. CDR3 in amino acids: CASTRDLGEKLFF. The CDR3 DNA sequence: TGCGCCAGCACCCGGGACTTAGGTGAAAAACTGTTTTTT.

The rearrangement uses TRBV28 and TRBJ2-7; 7 bases map to TRBD2. The CDR3 consists of 11 residues. V shed 7 bases, J shed 4 bases, and the junction held 1 base outside the gene matches. Germline V gene lookup returns CDR1 MDHEN and CDR2 SYDVKM. Here the CDR3 DNA reads TGTGCCAGCACGGGGGGATACGAGCAGTACTTC. This codes for CASTGGYEQYF.

The chain joins TRBV29-1 to TRBJ2-5; 8 bases are shared with TRBD2. The CDR3 loop spans 12 amino acids. Germline CDR1 is SQVTM and CDR2 is ANQGSEA. Unmatched junction bases numbered 4, after V lost 5 bases and J lost 5 bases. The DNA for the CDR3 is TGCAGCGTTATCAGCGGGAGTGAGACCCAGTACTTC. Translated, it gives CSVISGSETQYF.

This clonotype was counted many times. This sequence joins TRBV4-3 and TRBJ1-6; D perhaps matches TRBD1 (5 bases). Germline V gives CDR1 LGHNA, CDR2 YSLEER. With 0 bases removed from V and 7 bases from J, the gap between germline ends came to 10 bases. The CDR3 is made up of 15 amino acids. The CDR3 is CASSQDLGGNSPLHF. The CDR3 nucleotides are TGCGCCAGCAGCCAAGATCTGGGGGGGAATTCACCCCTCCACTTT.

This clonotype was seen repeatedly, ten times or more. The chain recombines TRBV20-1 with TRBJ2-4; maybe TRBD1 (5 bases). The germline V gene has CDR1 DFQATT and CDR2 SNEGSKA (reference sequence). V was cut by 5 bases and J by 5 bases, with 19 bases left in between. This CDR3 has 15 residues. The CDR3 DNA is TGCAGTGCTCCCCCTCATCAGGGTGATCAAAACATTCAGTACTTC. Amino acid sequence: CSAPPHQGDQNIQYF.

In its sample, this clonotype was seen many times. The CDR3 nucleotides read TGTGCCAGCAGCTTAGGCGGGAGGGCCAGCAATGAGCAGTTCTTC. It specifies CASSLGGRASNEQFF. The rearrangement links TRBV7-3 to TRBJ2-1; 9 bases line up with TRBD2. Losses at the gene ends were 2 bases for V and 6 bases for J; bases not matched to a gene: 5. The germline V gene encodes CDR1 SGHTA and CDR2 FQGTGA. This CDR3 is 15 amino acids long.

This clonotype appeared many times. This chain uses TRBV5-1 with TRBJ2-1; 8 bases are a match to TRBD2. The germline V gene encodes CDR1 SGHRS and CDR2 YFSETQ. CDR3 length: 15 amino acids. V trimming: 0 bases; J trimming: 6 bases; junction bases outside the gene matches: 5. Here the CDR3 DNA reads TGCGCCAGCAGCTTGGCCCAGCGGGAGACCAATGAGCAGTTCTTC. It encodes CASSLAQRETNEQFF. Variable domain in full (rest from reference TRBV5-1 and TRBJ2-1): KAGVTQTPRYLIKTRGQQVTLSCSPISGHRSVSWYQQTPGQGLQFLFEYFSETQRNKGNFPGRFSGRQFSNSRSEMNVSTLELGDSALYLCASSLAQRETNEQFFGPGTRLTVL.

This clonotype showed up many times. The chain joins TRBV29-1 to TRBJ2-5, with 10 bases fitting TRBD2. V shed 4 bases and J 2 bases; nucleotides not matched to a gene: 1. Germline loops: CDR1 SQVTM, CDR2 ANQGSEA. The CDR3 is 13 residues long. CDR3 nucleotides: TGCAGCGTTGGGACTAGCGGACAAGAGACCCAGTACTTC. Translated, it gives CSVGTSGQETQYF.

This sequence joins TRBV29-1 and TRBJ2-1; TRBD1 matches 7 bases. Unmatched junction bases numbered 9, after V lost 7 bases and J lost 0 bases. Germline V gene data show CDR1 as SQVTM and CDR2 as ANQGSEA. The CDR3 consists of 15 residues. In DNA form, the CDR3 reads TGCAGCGCCCGGCTACAGGGGTCCTCCTACAATGAGCAGTTCTTC. Residues: CSARLQGSSYNEQFF.

Many counts were recorded for this clonotype. The chain uses TRBV11-2 and TRBJ2-1, with D tentatively TRBD2 (6 bases). CDR3 size: 15 residues. Germline assignment: CDR1 SGHAT and CDR2 FQNNGV. The V end lost 5 bases, the J end lost 6 bases, and 17 bases lay between the germline ends. The CDR3, as DNA: TGTGCCAGCAGCCCGGGACTCACATACCGCAATGAGCAGTTCTTC. It codes for CASSPGLTYRNEQFF.

On this clonotype itself: Being one base from a much bigger clone, this may be a read error. The V gene is TRBV12-3 or TRBV12-4, the J gene TRBJ2-2, with a possible D match to TRBD2 (6 bases). The CDR3 covers 14 residues. The germline V and J ends were trimmed by 8 bases and 11 bases, with 21 bases remaining between them. The DNA of the CDR3 is TGTGCCAGCGTTAGGGCGGGGAGGTCCAGAGAGCTGTTTTTT. Its protein product is CASVRAGRSRELFF.

V and J are TRBV11-1 and TRBJ2-1, with TRBD2 matching 10 bases. Germline V lookup: CDR1 SGHAT, CDR2 FQDESV (reference sequence). The V gene end was trimmed by 5 bases and the J gene end by 4 bases; junction bases not matched to a gene: 5. The CDR3 runs 15 residues. CDR3 amino acids: CASSPPGLAYNEQFF. CDR3 nucleotide sequence: TGTGCCAGCAGCCCTCCGGGACTAGCGTACAATGAGCAGTTCTTC. Variable domain in full (rest from reference TRBV11-1 and TRBJ2-1): EAEVAQSPRYKITEKSQAVAFWCDPISGHATLYWYRQILGQGPELLVQFQDESVVDDSQLPKDRFSAERLKGVDSTLKIQPAELGDSAMYLCASSPPGLAYNEQFFGPGTRLTVL.

There are many counts of this clonotype. The chain's CDR3 is CASSSRSNPGDTQYF. In DNA form, the CDR3 reads TGTGCCAGCAGCTCTAGATCGAATCCCGGCGATACGCAGTATTTT. V usage is TRBV11-2 and J usage is TRBJ2-3, with D unclear. Between the trimmed V and J ends, which lost 4 bases and 6 bases, there was a span of 17 bases. The CDR3 has 15 amino acids. In germline, CDR1 is SGHAT, CDR2 FQNNGV.

V usage is TRBV6-6 and J usage is TRBJ2-7; no firm D call. Germline CDR1 MNHNY, CDR2 SVGAGI (reference sequence). The CDR3 runs to 14 residues. V lost 6 bases to trimming and J lost 0 bases, with 12 bases between them. CDR3 coding DNA: TGTGCCAGCAGCGTAGACTGGAGCTCCTACGAGCAGTACTTC. Translation: CASSVDWSSYEQYF.

Judged by abundance, this clonotype is medium-sized. V is TRBV28 and J is TRBJ2-4, with 16 bases identical to TRBD2. The CDR3 has 17 residues. V dropped 5 bases and J dropped 8; count of bases not matched to a gene: 9. Germline CDR1 reads MDHEN; CDR2 reads SYDVKM. The CDR3 nucleotides read TGTGCCAGCAGTCGAGGGACTAGCGGGAGGGCCGGGGACATTCAGTACTTC. Translated: CASSRGTSGRAGDIQYF. Variable domain in full (rest from reference TRBV28 and TRBJ2-4): DVKVTQSSRYLVKRTGEKVFLECVQDMDHENMFWYRQDPGLGLRLIYFSYDVKMKEKGDIPEGYSVSREKKERFSLILESASTNQTSMYLCASSRGTSGRAGDIQYFGAGTRLSVL.

In the case of this clonotype: With a much larger clone just one base away, this may be a read error. The chain recombines TRBV14 with TRBJ1-6; no definite D call. This CDR3 is 15 amino acids long. From germline, CDR1 is SGHDN and CDR2 FVKESK. CDR3 residues: CASSQDPAGKAPPHF. In nucleotides, the CDR3 is TGTGCCAGCAGCCAAGATCCGGCCGGGAAGGCACCCCCCCACTTT.

This clonotype was seen many times. CDR3 nucleotides: TGTGCCAGCTCACCCATCTGGGGAAGTGACACTGAAGCTTTCTTT. This codes for CASSPIWGSDTEAFF. The chain is built from TRBV18 and TRBJ1-1; unclear D gene. Germline V CDR1 and CDR2: KGHSH, LQKENI. The CDR3 consists of 15 residues. Trimming removed 3 bases at V and 3 bases at J, with 14 bases between. The complete variable domain, with remaining parts taken from reference TRBV18 and TRBJ1-1, reads NAGVMQNPRHLVRRRGQEARLRCSPMKGHSHVYWYRQLPEEGLKFMVYLQKENIIDESGMPKERFSAEFPKEGPSILRIQQVVRGDSAAYFCASSPIWGSDTEAFFGQGTRLTVV.

This clonotype was counted at least ten times. This chain uses TRBV24-1 with TRBJ2-7, with 10 bases that match TRBD1. The CDR3 is 15 residues long. The J segment lost 4 bases and the V segment lost 4 bases, leaving 6 bases of the junction unmatched. Germline CDR1 reads KGHDR; CDR2 reads SFDVKD. Here the CDR3 reads CATSDPGQGNYEQYF. The CDR3 DNA follows: TGTGCCACCAGTGACCCGGGACAGGGGAATTACGAGCAGTACTTC.

The chain carries TRBV13 and TRBJ2-7, with D uncertain. Germline V gene data show CDR1 as PRHDT and CDR2 as FYEKMQ (reference sequence). The V and J ends lost 2 bases and 6 bases respectively, with 8 bases between them. CDR3 length: 12 amino acids. For the CDR3, the DNA is TGTGCCAGCAGCTTACGGGTCGGCGAGCAGTACTTC. Its translation: CASSLRVGEQYF.

This clonotype was detected only a few times. The gene calls are TRBV20-1 and TRBJ2-5; D is undetermined. The germline gives CDR1 DFQATT, CDR2 SNEGSKA (reference sequence). The CDR3 has 12 amino acids. V gave up 1 base and J gave up 2 bases, with 5 bases separating them. This chain's CDR3 is CSARAGQETQYF. CDR3 bases: TGCAGTGCTAGAGCCGGACAAGAGACCCAGTACTTC.

There are many counts of this clonotype. This chain uses TRBV28 with TRBJ1-5; TRBD1 might be the D (5 bases). Trimming took off 5 bases at V and 0 bases at J, with 11 bases between the two ends. The CDR3 spans 15 residues. The germline V gene encodes CDR1 MDHEN and CDR2 SYDVKM. The CDR3 nucleotides read TGTGCCAGCAGTCCCCAGGGACCTAGCAATCAGCCCCAGCATTTT. Translated: CASSPQGPSNQPQHF.

A few counts support this clonotype. The chain has TRBV9 and TRBJ1-5; D is unclear. Germline-derived CDR1 and CDR2 are SGDLS and YYNGEE. The CDR3 runs to 14 residues. Trimming shortened V by 0 bases and J by 9 bases, and 13 bases separated the two germline ends. The CDR3 loop is CASSVVKGALPQHF. In nucleotides, the CDR3 is TGTGCCAGCAGCGTAGTGAAGGGCGCATTGCCCCAGCATTTT.

This clonotype has just one count. Mismatch with germline at one junction end may stem from a read error. V usage is TRBV12-3 or TRBV12-4 and J usage is TRBJ2-7, with 8 bases identical to TRBD1. The CDR3 has 15 amino acids. The CDR3 region has the DNA TGTGCCAGCTGTTTAAATCCGACAGGGGTGAGCGAGCAGTACTTC. It yields the protein CASCLNPTGVSEQYF.

CDR3 DNA sequence: TGTGCCAGCAGTTCACCGGGACAGGGCGGTGAAAAACTGTTTTTT. Translated, it gives CASSSPGQGGEKLFF. The V call is TRBV27, the J call TRBJ1-4; 9 bases are shared with TRBD1. In germline, CDR1 is MNHEY, CDR2 SMNVEV (reference sequence). V lost 4 bases and J lost 7; bases outside the gene matches: 7. CDR3 length: 15 residues.

The V gene is TRBV23-1, the J gene TRBJ2-1, with D unresolved. TRBV23-1 counts as an open reading frame of uncertain function. V was shortened by 3 bases and J by 2 bases, with 14 bases between the two germline ends. The CDR3 is 16 residues long. CDR3 sequence (DNA): TGCGCCAGCAGTCAGAAACGGAGAGGAACCTACAATGAGCAGTTCTTC. This sequence encodes CASSQKRRGTYNEQFF.

Ten or more counts support this clonotype. CDR3 DNA sequence: TGTGCCAGCACCTCCCCTCGTACAGATACGCAGTATTTT. It yields the protein CASTSPRTDTQYF. The J gene is TRBJ2-3, the V gene TRBV6-2 or TRBV6-3; D not certain. The germline V gene encodes CDR1 MNHEY and CDR2 SVGEGT. This CDR3 spans 13 amino acids. V was shortened by 7 bases and J by 3 bases, with 11 bases between the two germline ends.

The chain employs TRBV28 and TRBJ2-7; 7 positions match TRBD2. Germline V gives CDR1 MDHEN, CDR2 SYDVKM. The V and J ends lost 5 bases and 3 bases, in that order; junction bases with no gene match: 7. The CDR3 sequence is 14 residues long. The CDR3 sequence is CASSPTSLFYEQYF. CDR3 nucleotides: TGTGCCAGCAGTCCGACTAGCCTATTCTACGAGCAGTACTTC.

V usage is TRBV12-3 or TRBV12-4 and J usage is TRBJ1-3, with 9 positions matching TRBD1. The CDR3 loop spans 14 amino acids. V shed 6 bases and J 3 bases; nucleotides not matched to a gene: 3. The CDR3 DNA reads TGTGCCAGCAGCGGGACAGGGTATGGAAACACCATATATTTT. This sequence encodes CASSGTGYGNTIYF.

This clonotype was seen many times. This chain joins TRBV7-9 and TRBJ1-6; D remains ambiguous. Germline-derived CDR1 and CDR2 are SEHNR and FQNEAQ (reference sequence). Trimming removed 1 base at V and 10 bases at J, with 14 bases between. This CDR3 region has 15 residues. CDR3 region: CASSLDGASGSPLHF. The CDR3, as DNA: TGTGCCAGCAGCTTAGACGGCGCCAGCGGCTCACCCCTCCACTTT.

This clonotype came up many times. This chain links TRBV20-1 with TRBJ2-3, with 11 bases lining up with TRBD2. The CDR3 is 15 amino acids. Germline trimming cut 0 bases from V and 4 bases from J; bases unmatched to any gene: 3. In germline, CDR1 is DFQATT, CDR2 SNEGSKA (reference sequence). The CDR3 bases are TGCAGTGCTAGAGAGGTAGCGGGAGGGTCAGATACGCAGTATTTT. Its protein is CSAREVAGGSDTQYF.